This is a list of T cell receptor beta chains from one sample in a study of brain T cells in children with intractable seizures. Clones were sequenced by immunoSEQ multiplex PCR, and TCRdb holds only the in-frame ones, with some missing. The sample includes around 340,000 clones, nearly 95% of them seen just once. The sequenced sample was peripheral blood, obtained roughly 5 months after surgery. Receptors were obtained from a boy younger than two with tuberous sclerosis and intractable seizures. CDR3s include the opening cysteine and the closing phenylalanine or tryptophan. Rows give clone size only sometimes, using once, few, many, or a class for an expanded clone.

j_gene | abundance | v_gene | CDR3aa
TRBJ1-6 | - | TRBV5-6 | CASSFRTAANSPLHF
TRBJ1-6 | once | TRBV6-2/TRBV6-3 | CASSRRGRGPYNSPLHF
TRBJ2-7 | - | TRBV6-4 | CASRWAGGPCEQYF
TRBJ2-7 | - | TRBV29-1 | CSVEQGNSYEQYF
TRBJ1-2 | - | TRBV28 | CASSLSPTGTGEDGYTF
TRBJ2-7 | - | TRBV19 | CASSIQQGSYEQYF
TRBJ1-6 | - | TRBV5-1 | CASSPGSAGRADSPLHF
TRBJ2-7 | - | TRBV18 | CASSPALVVGIYEQYF
TRBJ2-5 | - | TRBV5-8 | CASSPPSGSGETQYF
TRBJ2-2 | - | TRBV6-6 | CASSSPSPNTGELFF
TRBJ2-7 | - | TRBV11-3 | CASSLVSAGADEQYF
TRBJ2-7 | once | TRBV28 | CASSLWTDAEYEQYF
TRBJ2-1 | - | TRBV24-1 | CATSDRTGATYNEQFF
TRBJ1-2 | - | TRBV25-1 | CASSDLDRGRGYTF
TRBJ1-1 | - | TRBV7-9 | CASSLGTGAFF
TRBJ2-1 | once | TRBV5-1 | CASSLGVRDSQYNEQFF
TRBJ1-4 | few | TRBV5-4 | CASSSTREGTNEKLFF
TRBJ2-1 | - | TRBV19 | CASSIGTGEYNEQFF
TRBJ1-2 | - | TRBV5-5 | CASSSRQGTHGYTF
TRBJ2-3 | once | TRBV5-1 | CASTFGQGSTDTQYF
TRBJ2-5 | - | TRBV9 | CASSTLAGVKETQYF
TRBJ1-2 | - | TRBV30 | CAWSRTGGGYTF
TRBJ2-1 | - | TRBV9 | CASSVGAGYNEQFF
TRBJ1-5 | - | TRBV12-3/TRBV12-4 | CASSPQGHQPQHF
TRBJ1-2 | - | TRBV29-1 | CSASPSGGENGYTF
TRBJ2-7 | - | TRBV3-1/TRBV3-2 | CASSQDRPLGPYEQYF
TRBJ2-6 | - | TRBV15 | CATGHRDSGANVLTF
TRBJ1-4 | - | TRBV5-8 | CASSLLRLNEKLFF
TRBJ1-1 | once | TRBV7-9 | CASSRSTGTVNTEAFF
TRBJ1-4 | few | TRBV5-6 | CASSLGTIGEKLFF
TRBJ2-1 | - | TRBV24-1 | CATSDNKDGSYNEQFF
TRBJ2-2 | - | TRBV5-1 | CASSLIGGTGELFF
TRBJ1-3 | few | TRBV7-6 | CASSLATDSSGNTIYF
TRBJ2-7 | - | TRBV5-1 | CASSLPGQVPHEQYF
TRBJ1-4 | once | TRBV14 | CASSQSNNEKLFF
TRBJ1-6 | - | TRBV9 | CASSVEGSYSPLHF
TRBJ2-3 | - | TRBV7-9 | CASSLGGALDTQYF
TRBJ2-7 | - | TRBV5-4 | CASSLALAGGEQYF